This T cell receptor beta chain was observed in a study of blood T cell repertoires in COVID-19. Study-wide background: The cDNA or gDNA used as material had been derived from T cells, B-cell-depleted T cells, or PBMCs.

The CDR3 has 13 residues. Germline V lookup: CDR1 KGHSH, CDR2 LQKENI. Trimming cost V 2 bases and J 3 bases, with 8 bases left between them. In the authors' methods: Estimation of nucleated cell counts was performed using reference gene primer amplification. Produced via immunoSEQ multiplex PCR; TCRdb's table is partial and in-frame only. V, J and clone size were drawn from that table, and D and trimming were deduced from the DNA. The table records tens of thousands of clones, roughly nine tenths of them present only once. The source is a man in his 60s with acute or convalescent COVID-19. Sequences were obtained from peripheral blood. V gene TRBV18 combines with J gene TRBJ2-7; no definite D call. CDR3 sequence (DNA): TGTGCCAGCTCACCAGAGGCGTTCTACGAGCAGTACTTC. It codes for CASSPEAFYEQYF.